This T cell receptor (beta chain) was found in a study of OX40 agonist ivuxolimab in advanced cancers. Autoimmune disease history or systemic immunosuppression meant exclusion. This table comes from immunoSEQ multiplex PCR, and its TCRdb copy is limited to in-frame clones, with some not included. The table records approximately 70,000 clones, roughly 90% of them present only once. The V gene lost 7 bases and the J gene lost 3 bases, with 6 bases spanning the gap. The CDR3 sequence is 11 residues long. Germline CDR1 MNHEY, CDR2 SVGAGI. V usage is TRBV6-5 and J usage is TRBJ1-1; no clear D. This specimen consisted of CD4+ or CD8+ T cells sorted from blood, obtained in a trial of the OX40 agonist ivuxolimab. The TCR was taken from an adult with an advanced solid tumor such as melanoma, head and neck, liver or kidney cancer. CDR3 in amino acids: CASMQYTEAFF. In nucleotides, the CDR3 is TGTGCCAGCATGCAATACACTGAAGCTTTCTTT.